This TCR beta chain stems from a study of OX40 agonist ivuxolimab in advanced cancers. Study in general: Earlier anti-PD-1, anti-PD-L1 or anti-CTLA-4 therapy was permitted; under 50% had received some.

Comments on this clone: What it recognizes is unknown.

Regarding the study as a whole: What antigens the expanded peripheral T cells recognized was never established. Researchers report that CD8+ T cells had, on average, more expanded clones than CD4+.

Profiled with immunoSEQ multiplex PCR; TCRdb holds only in-frame clones, not every one. In the table there are about 48,000 clones, roughly 88% of which are singletons. This TCR came from an adult with an advanced solid tumor such as melanoma, head and neck, liver or kidney cancer. Sample: CD4+ or CD8+ T cells sorted from blood, taken in a trial of the OX40 agonist ivuxolimab.

CDR3 in amino acids: CASSEGLGGSSGANVLTF. The CDR3 DNA follows: TGTGCCAGCAGTGAAGGGCTAGGGGGCTCATCTGGGGCCAACGTCCTGACTTTC. The chain uses TRBV6-1 and TRBJ2-6, with TRBD1 matching 7 bases. The CDR3 extends over 18 amino acids. J gave up 1 base and V 1 base, and 7 bases lay outside the gene matches. Germline values: CDR1 MNHNS, CDR2 SASEGT.